This T cell receptor beta chain was obtained from a study of regulatory T cells in long-lasting Graves disease. Study-level background: Graves' patients, newly diagnosed, had taken antithyroid drugs under 3 months.

Time point noted: newly diagnosed GD, antithyroid drugs for less than 3 months. The TCR library was prepared using RNA isolated from PBMCs. Findings and limits, study-wide: The number of shared public clonotypes was higher in persistent patients (more than 2,500) than new patients (966).

Investigators prepared the TCR beta libraries by applying iRepertoire HTBI primers and Arm-PCR of CDR3 regions. Per the original data handling: Segment identification across samples yielded 55 to 65 TRBV and about 13 TRBJ segments. TCRdb passed the multiplex PCR reads through MiXCR, listing each CDR3 protein once. TCRdb assigned the V and J calls; the authors' analysis was not used. The sample shows about 320,000 distinct CDR3 sequences, 15% to 20% of them seen only once. This clonotype occurred many times. The antigen is unknown. This TCR was sampled from a female donor with Graves disease. The input for sequencing was peripheral blood mononuclear cells (PBMCs), taken at new diagnosis, from a patient treated with antithyroid drugs.

This chain's CDR3 is CASSLAPGGRQPQHF. In DNA form, the CDR3 reads TGTGCCAGCAGCTTAGCCCCAGGGGGTAGACAGCCCCAGCATTTT. This chain joins TRBV11-2 and TRBJ1-5; 7 bases map to TRBD1. In germline, CDR1 is SGHAT, CDR2 FQNNGV. The CDR3 length is 15 residues. With V trimmed by 1 base and J by 7 bases, 7 bases remained unmatched.